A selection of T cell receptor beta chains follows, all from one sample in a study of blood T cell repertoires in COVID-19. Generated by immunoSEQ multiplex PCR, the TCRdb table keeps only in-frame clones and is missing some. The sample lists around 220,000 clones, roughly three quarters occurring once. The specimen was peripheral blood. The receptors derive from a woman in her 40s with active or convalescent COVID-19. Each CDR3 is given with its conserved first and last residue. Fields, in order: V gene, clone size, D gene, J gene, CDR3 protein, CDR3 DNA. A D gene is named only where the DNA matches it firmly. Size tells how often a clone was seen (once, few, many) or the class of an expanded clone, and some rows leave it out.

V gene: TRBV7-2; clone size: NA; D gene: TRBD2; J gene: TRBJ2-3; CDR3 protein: CASSLGLATKADTQYF; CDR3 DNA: TGTGCCAGCAGCTTGGGACTAGCGACGAAAGCAGATACGCAGTATTTT
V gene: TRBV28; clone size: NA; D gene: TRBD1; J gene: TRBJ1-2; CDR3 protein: CAAQFGAGGRGGYTF; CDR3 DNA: TGTGCCGCACAGTTTGGGGCAGGGGGCAGAGGGGGCTACACCTTC
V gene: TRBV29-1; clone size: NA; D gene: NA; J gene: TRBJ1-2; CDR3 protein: CSVPSEVFSYYGYTF; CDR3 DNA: TGCAGCGTCCCAAGCGAGGTTTTTTCTTACTATGGCTACACCTTC
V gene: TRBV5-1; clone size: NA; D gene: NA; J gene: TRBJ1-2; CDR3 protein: CASRPGQSGYTF; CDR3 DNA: TGCGCCAGCAGACCCGGACAGTCTGGCTACACCTTC
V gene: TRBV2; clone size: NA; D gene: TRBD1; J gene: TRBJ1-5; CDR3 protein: CASRPGQGTGQPQHF; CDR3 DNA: TGTGCCAGCAGGCCTGGACAGGGTACGGGACAGCCCCAGCATTTT
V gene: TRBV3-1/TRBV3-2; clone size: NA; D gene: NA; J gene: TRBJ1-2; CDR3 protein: CASSQDELGARGYTF; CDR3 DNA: TGTGCCAGCAGCCAAGATGAGCTGGGGGCGCGGGGCTACACCTTC
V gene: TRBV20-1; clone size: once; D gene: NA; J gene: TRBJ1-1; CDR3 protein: CSASRATEAFF; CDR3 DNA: TGCAGTGCCAGCAGGGCCACTGAAGCTTTCTTT
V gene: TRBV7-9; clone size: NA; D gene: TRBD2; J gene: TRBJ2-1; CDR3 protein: CASTLSGGINEQFF; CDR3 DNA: TGTGCCAGCACCCTGAGCGGGGGGATCAATGAGCAGTTCTTC
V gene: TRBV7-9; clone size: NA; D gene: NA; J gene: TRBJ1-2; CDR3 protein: CASTPMGLGSRDGGYTF; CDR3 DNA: TGTGCCAGCACCCCCATGGGGCTCGGATCCCGTGATGGTGGCTACACCTTC
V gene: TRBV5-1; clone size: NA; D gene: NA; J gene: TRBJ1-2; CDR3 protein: CASSPAGDNKGGYTF; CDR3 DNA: TGCGCCAGCAGCCCGGCCGGGGACAATAAAGGGGGCTACACCTTC
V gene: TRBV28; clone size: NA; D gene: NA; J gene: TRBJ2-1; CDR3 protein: CASSLGLNAYNEQFF; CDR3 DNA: TGTGCCAGCAGTTTAGGGCTAAATGCCTACAATGAGCAGTTCTTC
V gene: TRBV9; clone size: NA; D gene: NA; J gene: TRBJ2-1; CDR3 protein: CASSARPSGNYEQFF; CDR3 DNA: TGTGCCAGCAGCGCCCGTCCGTCAGGTAATTATGAGCAGTTCTTC
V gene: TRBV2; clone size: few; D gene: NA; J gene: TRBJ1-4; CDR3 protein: CASQREVTNEKLFF; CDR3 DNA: TGTGCCAGCCAGAGGGAGGTTACTAATGAAAAACTGTTTTTT
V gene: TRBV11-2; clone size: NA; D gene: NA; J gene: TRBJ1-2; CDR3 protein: CASSLRGTGGILTGYTF; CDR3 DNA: TGTGCCAGCAGCTTACGGGGGACCGGGGGTATTTTAACTGGCTACACCTTC
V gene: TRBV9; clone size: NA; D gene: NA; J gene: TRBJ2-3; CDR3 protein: CASSVGTADTDTQYF; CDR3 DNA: TGTGCCAGCAGCGTAGGGACAGCCGACACAGATACGCAGTATTTT
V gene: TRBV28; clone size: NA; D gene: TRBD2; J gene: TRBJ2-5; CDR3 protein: CASSFRAGVETQYF; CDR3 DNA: TGTGCCAGCAGCTTTCGGGCGGGGGTAGAGACCCAGTACTTC
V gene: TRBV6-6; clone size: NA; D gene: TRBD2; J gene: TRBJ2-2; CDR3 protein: CASRRTSGMSGELFF; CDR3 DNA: TGTGCCAGCAGAAGGACTAGCGGAATGTCCGGGGAGCTGTTTTTT
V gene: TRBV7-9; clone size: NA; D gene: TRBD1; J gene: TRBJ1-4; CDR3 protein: CASSARTGEGSTNEKLFF; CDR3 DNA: TGTGCCAGCAGCGCCCGGACAGGGGAAGGGTCAACTAATGAAAAACTGTTTTTT
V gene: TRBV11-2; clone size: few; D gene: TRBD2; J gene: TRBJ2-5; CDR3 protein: CASSPHPGLESSAQYF; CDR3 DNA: TGTGCCAGCAGCCCGCACCCCGGACTAGAGAGTTCAGCCCAGTACTTC
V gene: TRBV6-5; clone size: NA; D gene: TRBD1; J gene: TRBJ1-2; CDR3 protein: CASSPRDRTNYGYTF; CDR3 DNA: TGTGCCAGCAGTCCGCGGGACAGGACTAACTATGGCTACACCTTC
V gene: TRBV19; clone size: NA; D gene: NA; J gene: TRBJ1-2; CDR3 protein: CASSTNRVAYGYTF; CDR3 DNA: TGTGCCAGTAGTACCAACAGGGTTGCCTATGGCTACACCTTC
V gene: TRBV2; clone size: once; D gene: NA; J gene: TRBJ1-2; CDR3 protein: CASIPIGLGAGYTF; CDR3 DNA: TGTGCCAGCATCCCCATTGGTCTAGGCGCTGGCTACACCTTC
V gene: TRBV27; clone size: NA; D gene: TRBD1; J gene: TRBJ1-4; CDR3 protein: CASSQRDRVNEKLFF; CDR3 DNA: TGTGCCAGCAGCCAGCGGGACAGGGTTAATGAAAAACTGTTTTTT
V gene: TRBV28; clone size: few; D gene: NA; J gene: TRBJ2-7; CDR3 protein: CATFYYEQYF; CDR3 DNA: TGTGCCACCTTCTACTACGAGCAGTACTTC
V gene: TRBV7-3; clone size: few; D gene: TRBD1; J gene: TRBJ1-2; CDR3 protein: CASSLTGTGFYGYTF; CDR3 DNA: TGTGCCAGCAGCTTAACCGGGACAGGGTTCTATGGCTACACCTTC
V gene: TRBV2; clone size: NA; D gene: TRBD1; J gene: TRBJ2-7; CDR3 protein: CASGGQGAYEQYF; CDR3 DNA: TGTGCCAGCGGCGGACAGGGGGCCTACGAGCAGTACTTC
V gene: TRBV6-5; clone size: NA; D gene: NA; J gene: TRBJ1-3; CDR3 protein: CASRWTGGNTIYF; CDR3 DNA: TGTGCCAGCAGATGGACGGGGGGAAACACCATATATTTT
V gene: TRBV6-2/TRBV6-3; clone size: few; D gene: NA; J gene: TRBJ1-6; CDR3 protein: CASSYLWSRPTSGSPLHF; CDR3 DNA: TGTGCCAGCAGTTACTTGTGGTCCCGTCCGACAAGCGGTTCACCCCTCCACTTT
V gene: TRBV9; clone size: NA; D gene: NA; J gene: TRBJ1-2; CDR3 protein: CASSVDPHRPEGNGYTF; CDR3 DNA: TGTGCCAGCAGCGTAGACCCGCACAGGCCGGAAGGGAATGGCTACACCTTC
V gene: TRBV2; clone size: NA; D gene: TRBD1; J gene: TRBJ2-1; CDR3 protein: CASSSQGAAYNEQFF; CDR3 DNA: TGTGCCAGCAGCTCACAGGGGGCAGCCTACAATGAGCAGTTCTTC
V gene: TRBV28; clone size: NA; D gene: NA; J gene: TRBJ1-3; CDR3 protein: CASSRPDTAISGNTIYF; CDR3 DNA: TGTGCCAGCAGCCGCCCCGACACTGCCATCTCTGGAAACACCATATATTTT
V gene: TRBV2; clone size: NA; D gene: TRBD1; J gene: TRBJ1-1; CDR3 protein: CASSPDRVRNTEAFF; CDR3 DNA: TGTGCCAGCAGTCCGGACAGGGTACGGAACACTGAAGCTTTCTTT
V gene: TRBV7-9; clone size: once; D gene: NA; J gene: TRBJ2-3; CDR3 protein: CASSYETDTQYF; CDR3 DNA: TGTGCCAGCAGCTACGAGACAGATACGCAGTATTTT
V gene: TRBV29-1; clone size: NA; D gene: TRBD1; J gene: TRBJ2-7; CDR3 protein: CSGTQGAGSYEQYF; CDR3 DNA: TGCAGCGGTACTCAGGGGGCTGGTTCCTACGAGCAGTACTTC
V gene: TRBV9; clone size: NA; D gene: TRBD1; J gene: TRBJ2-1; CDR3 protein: CASSGTESSYNEQFF; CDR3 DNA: TGTGCCAGCAGTGGGACAGAGAGCTCCTACAATGAGCAGTTCTTC
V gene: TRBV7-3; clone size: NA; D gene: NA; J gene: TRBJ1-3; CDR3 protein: CASSPGKAGNTIYF; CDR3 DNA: TGTGCCAGCAGCCCAGGGAAAGCTGGAAACACCATATATTTT
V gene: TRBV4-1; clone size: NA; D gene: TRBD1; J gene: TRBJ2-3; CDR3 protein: CASSLPVQGAIDTQYF; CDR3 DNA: TGCGCCAGCAGCCTCCCCGTACAGGGGGCCATAGATACGCAGTATTTT
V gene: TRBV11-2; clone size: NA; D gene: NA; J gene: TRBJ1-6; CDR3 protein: CASSPQGYYNSPLHF; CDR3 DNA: TGTGCCAGCAGCCCACAGGGTTACTATAATTCACCCCTCCACTTT
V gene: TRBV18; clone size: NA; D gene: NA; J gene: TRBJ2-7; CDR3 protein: CASSPFVEPYEQYF; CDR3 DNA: TGTGCCAGCTCACCATTCGTCGAGCCCTACGAGCAGTACTTC
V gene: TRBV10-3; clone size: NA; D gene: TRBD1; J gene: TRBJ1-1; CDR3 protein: CAIRQGAMNTEAFF; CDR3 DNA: TGTGCCATCAGGCAGGGGGCGATGAACACTGAAGCTTTCTTT
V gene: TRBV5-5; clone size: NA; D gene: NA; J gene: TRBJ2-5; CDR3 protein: CASRDQGGGQETQYF; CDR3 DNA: TGTGCCAGCAGAGACCAGGGAGGGGGACAAGAGACCCAGTACTTC
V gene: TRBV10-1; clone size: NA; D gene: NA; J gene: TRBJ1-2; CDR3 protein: CASSESGSEGYTF; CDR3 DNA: TGCGCCAGCAGTGAATCGGGTTCGGAAGGCTACACCTTC